This TCR beta chain was captured in a study of CD8 T cells in ankylosing spondylitis. This clonotype was seen a few times. The ends were cut back, 5 bases at V and 5 bases at J, with 6 bases in the middle. This CDR3 is built from 12 residues. In germline, CDR1 is MNHEY, CDR2 SVGEGT. The TCR beta libraries were generated through quantitative 5'-RACE incorporating molecular barcodes. TCRdb reprocessed the 5' RACE reads via MiXCR and lists one record per CDR3 protein. The table shows more than 100,000 distinct CDR3 sequences, with roughly 10% occurring only once. Input material: blood, either unsorted or a sorted T cell fraction (not recorded which). The origin of this receptor is a female donor with ankylosing spondylitis or in good health (not recorded which). The genes are TRBV6-2 or TRBV6-3 and TRBJ2-2; D is unclear. The DNA for the CDR3 is TGTGCCAGCAGTACAGTAACCGGGGAGCTGTTTTTT. Translating gives CASSTVTGELFF.